This entry is about one T cell receptor (beta chain). This sample was taken from a study of blood T cell repertoires in COVID-19. Sequencing was performed with immunoSEQ multiplex PCR; in TCRdb, only in-frame clones are kept and a portion is missing. The table includes roughly 400,000 clones, 70% to 90% detected once. Germline CDR1 is SGHTA and CDR2 is FQGNSA. The CDR3 totals 11 residues. V gave up 8 bases and J gave up 6 bases; unmatched junction bases: 3. All exposed participants met a person with COVID-19 within 2 weeks before entering the study. This chain links TRBV7-2 with TRBJ1-2; 7 bases match TRBD1. The sequencing sample was made of PBMCs or T cells enriched from blood (not recorded which). The origin of this receptor is a woman aged 18-29 years who had been exposed to COVID-19. The CDR3 sequence: CASETGNGYTF. CDR3 coding DNA: TGTGCCAGCGAGACAGGGAATGGCTACACCTTC.